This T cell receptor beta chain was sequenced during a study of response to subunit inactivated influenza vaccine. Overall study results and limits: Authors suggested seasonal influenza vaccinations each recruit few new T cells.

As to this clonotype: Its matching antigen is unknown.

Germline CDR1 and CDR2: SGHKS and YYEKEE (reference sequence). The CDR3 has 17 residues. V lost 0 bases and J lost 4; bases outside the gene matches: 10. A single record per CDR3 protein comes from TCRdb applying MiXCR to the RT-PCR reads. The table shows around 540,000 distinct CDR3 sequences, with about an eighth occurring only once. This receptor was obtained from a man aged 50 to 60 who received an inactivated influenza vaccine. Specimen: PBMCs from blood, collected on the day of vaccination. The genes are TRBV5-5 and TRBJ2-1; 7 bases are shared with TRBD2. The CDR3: CASSLVGRLASYNEQFF. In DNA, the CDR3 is TGTGCCAGCAGCTTGGTCGGGCGACTAGCCTCGTACAATGAGCAGTTCTTC.